The clone carrying this T cell receptor beta chain appeared a few times. TCRdb recomputed calls from the RT-PCR reads with MiXCR, one row per CDR3 protein. The sample carries about 700,000 distinct CDR3 sequences, more than 13% recorded once. From germline, CDR1 is SGHDT and CDR2 YYEEEE. The CDR3 length is 14 residues. V was trimmed by 5 bases and J by 6 bases, leaving 15 bases between them. Sequenced: memory CD4+ T cells from blood. The chain is built from TRBV5-6 and TRBJ1-5, with TRBD1 as a possible D gene (5 bases). This sequence was found in a female donor in good health, serving as a healthy control. Written as DNA, the CDR3 is TGTGCCAGCAGTCTCGACGGGGGGGTTCAGCCCCAGCATTTT. Its translation is CASSLDGGVQPQHF.